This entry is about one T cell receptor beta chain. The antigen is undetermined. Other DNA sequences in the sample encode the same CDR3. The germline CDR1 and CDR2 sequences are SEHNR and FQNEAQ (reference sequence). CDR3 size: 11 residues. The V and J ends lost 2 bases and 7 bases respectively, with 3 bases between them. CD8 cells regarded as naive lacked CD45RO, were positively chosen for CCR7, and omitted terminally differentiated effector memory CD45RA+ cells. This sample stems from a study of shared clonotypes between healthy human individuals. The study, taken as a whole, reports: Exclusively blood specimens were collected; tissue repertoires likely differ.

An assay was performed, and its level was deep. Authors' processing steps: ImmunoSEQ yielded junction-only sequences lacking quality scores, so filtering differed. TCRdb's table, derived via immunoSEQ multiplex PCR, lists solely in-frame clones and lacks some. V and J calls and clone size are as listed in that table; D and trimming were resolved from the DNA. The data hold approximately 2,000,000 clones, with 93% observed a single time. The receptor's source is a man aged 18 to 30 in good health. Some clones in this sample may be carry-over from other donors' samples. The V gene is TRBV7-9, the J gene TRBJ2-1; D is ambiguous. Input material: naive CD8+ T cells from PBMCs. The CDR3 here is CASSLPNEQFF. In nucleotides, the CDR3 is TGTGCCAGCAGCTTACCTAATGAGCAGTTCTTC.